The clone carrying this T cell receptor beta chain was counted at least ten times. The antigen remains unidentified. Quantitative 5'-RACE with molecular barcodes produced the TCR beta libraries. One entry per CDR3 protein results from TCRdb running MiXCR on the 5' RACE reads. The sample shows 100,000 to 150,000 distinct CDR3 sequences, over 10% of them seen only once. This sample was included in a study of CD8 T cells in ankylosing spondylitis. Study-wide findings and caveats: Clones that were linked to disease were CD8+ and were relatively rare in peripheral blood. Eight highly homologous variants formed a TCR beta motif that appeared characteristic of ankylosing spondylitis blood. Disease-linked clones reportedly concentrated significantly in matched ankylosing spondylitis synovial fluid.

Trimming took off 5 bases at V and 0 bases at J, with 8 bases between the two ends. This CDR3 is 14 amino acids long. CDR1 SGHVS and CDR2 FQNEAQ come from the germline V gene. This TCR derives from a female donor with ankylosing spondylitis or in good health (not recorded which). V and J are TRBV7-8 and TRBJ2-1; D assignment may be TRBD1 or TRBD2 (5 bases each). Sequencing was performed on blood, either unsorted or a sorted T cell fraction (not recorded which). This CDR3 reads CASSRDGSYNEQFF. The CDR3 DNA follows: TGTGCCAGCAGCAGGGACGGCTCCTACAATGAGCAGTTCTTC.